These T cell receptor beta chains were read from a single sample in a study of T-cell reconstitution after alpha-beta-depleted transplantation in children. In TCRdb, the PCR reads were re-called with MiXCR into one record per CDR3 protein. Seen here are nearly 250,000 distinct CDR3 sequences, around 7.8% observed once, and the top ten hold roughly 5.8%. The sample consisted of PBMCs, mostly from graft donor cells, taken 180 days after TCRalphabeta/CD19-depleted stem cell transplant. The receptors originated from a male patient younger than 18 who had a stem cell transplant for acute lymphoblastic leukemia, so the T cells may come from the graft donor. The CDR3 runs from the conserved cysteine through the conserved F or W. The D gene is left open where the match is weak. Rows may omit the clone size; those that give it use once, few, many or a size class.

abundance,v_gene,j_gene,d_gene,CDR3aa,CDR3nt
.,TRBV12-3/TRBV12-4,TRBJ1-1,.,CASRLGPEAFF,TGTGCCAGCAGATTGGGGCCTGAAGCTTTCTTT
.,TRBV12-3/TRBV12-4,TRBJ1-1,.,CASRPRGGKNTEAFF,TGTGCCAGCAGACCCCGCGGGGGGAAGAACACTGAAGCTTTCTTT
many,TRBV28,TRBJ2-2,.,CASSGGTTGELFF,TGTGCCAGCAGTGGGGGTACGACCGGGGAGCTGTTTTTT
many,TRBV28,TRBJ2-7,.,CASRVPSSYEQYF,TGTGCCAGCAGGGTCCCAAGCTCCTACGAGCAGTACTTC
few,TRBV13,TRBJ2-6,.,CASSFQNANVLTF,TGTGCCAGCAGCTTTCAAAATGCCAACGTCCTGACTTTC
many,TRBV5-1,TRBJ1-5,.,CASSLADRDSNQPQHF,TGCGCCAGCAGCTTGGCCGATCGGGACAGCAATCAGCCCCAGCATTTT
many,TRBV3-1,TRBJ1-5,.,CASSPGPGGYQPQHF,TGTGCCAGCAGCCCGGGCCCGGGGGGATATCAGCCCCAGCATTTT
many,TRBV10-3,TRBJ2-1,.,CAISDTGRGENEQFF,TGTGCCATCAGTGACACAGGGAGGGGTGAGAATGAGCAGTTCTTC
many,TRBV20-1,TRBJ2-3,TRBD2,CSATLSGGLTDTQYF,TGCAGTGCTACCCTTAGCGGGGGGCTCACAGATACGCAGTATTTT
many,TRBV12-3/TRBV12-4,TRBJ2-5,.,CASSLKGVGGHETQYF,TGTGCCAGCAGTTTAAAAGGGGTAGGGGGTCACGAGACCCAGTACTTC
many,TRBV12-3/TRBV12-4,TRBJ1-5,TRBD1,CASSLTGGQNQPQHF,TGTGCCAGCAGTTTAACAGGGGGGCAAAATCAGCCCCAGCATTTT
many,TRBV20-1,TRBJ1-5,.,CSARGDWYSNQPQHF,TGCAGTGCTAGGGGGGACTGGTATAGCAATCAGCCCCAGCATTTT
many,TRBV3-1,TRBJ2-7,.,CASGKNRDYEQYF,TGTGCCAGCGGTAAGAACAGGGACTACGAGCAGTACTTC
many,TRBV5-1,TRBJ1-2,TRBD1,CASSLQGSYGYTF,TGCGCCAGCAGCTTACAGGGGAGCTATGGCTACACCTTC
many,TRBV4-3,TRBJ2-7,.,CASSQDFGQPFTYEQYF,TGCGCCAGCAGCCAAGACTTTGGACAGCCCTTTACCTACGAGCAGTACTTC
few,TRBV27,TRBJ2-2,TRBD2,CATGGGQNTGELFF,TGTGCCACCGGGGGGGGGCAGAACACCGGGGAGCTGTTTTTT
many,TRBV12-3/TRBV12-4,TRBJ2-4,.,CASSVRLFKNIQYF,TGTGCCAGCAGCGTTAGATTGTTCAAAAACATTCAGTACTTC
many,TRBV5-1,TRBJ2-3,TRBD2,CASSLAGTRGDTQYF,TGCGCCAGCAGCTTGGCTGGGACTAGGGGGGATACGCAGTATTTT
many,TRBV28,TRBJ2-1,TRBD2,CASSSGLAFSSYNEQFF,TGTGCCAGCAGTTCCGGACTAGCGTTTAGCTCCTACAATGAGCAGTTCTTC
.,TRBV12-3/TRBV12-4,TRBJ1-4,.,CASSFGAPREKLFF,TGTGCCAGCAGTTTTGGGGCGCCCCGAGAAAAACTGTTTTTT
.,TRBV7-9,TRBJ2-3,.,CASSLVQAPLSHTQYF,TGTGCCAGCAGCTTAGTCCAAGCTCCGCTATCCCATACGCAGTATTTT
many,TRBV5-1,TRBJ2-1,.,CASSYMGSYSYNEQFF,TGCGCCAGCAGTTATATGGGGAGTTACTCCTACAATGAGCAGTTCTTC
many,TRBV5-1,TRBJ2-3,.,CASSLEDTQYF,TGCGCCAGCAGCTTGGAAGATACGCAGTATTTT
many,TRBV28,TRBJ1-5,.,CASSWQDIYSNQPQHF,TGTGCCAGCAGTTGGCAGGACATCTATAGCAATCAGCCCCAGCATTTT
many,TRBV29-1,TRBJ1-1,.,CSVSLNTEAFF,TGCAGCGTTTCACTGAACACTGAAGCTTTCTTT
many,TRBV12-3/TRBV12-4,TRBJ2-7,.,CASRPLTSSEQYF,TGTGCCAGCAGGCCCCTGACTAGTTCCGAGCAGTACTTC
many,TRBV24-1,TRBJ2-7,TRBD1,CATSDPDRPPYEQYF,TGTGCCACCAGTGATCCGGACAGGCCTCCCTACGAGCAGTACTTC
many,TRBV20-1,TRBJ2-4,TRBD2,CSARGRTSGKNIQYF,TGCAGTGCTAGAGGACGGACTAGCGGGAAAAACATTCAGTACTTC
many,TRBV5-5,TRBJ2-6,TRBD1,CASSLGGGVTGANVLTF,TGTGCCAGCAGCTTGGGAGGGGGCGTTACTGGGGCCAACGTCCTGACTTTC
many,TRBV4-2,TRBJ1-1,.,CASSQWMGSLNTEAFF,TGTGCCAGCAGCCAATGGATGGGGAGCCTGAACACTGAAGCTTTCTTT
few,TRBV2,TRBJ1-1,TRBD1,CASSRQGAGIPLGGAFF,TGTGCCAGCAGCCGACAGGGGGCGGGGATCCCCCTGGGGGGAGCTTTCTTT
few,TRBV28,TRBJ2-7,TRBD1,CASSPLTGALYEQYF,TGTGCCAGCAGTCCCCTTACAGGGGCCCTCTACGAGCAGTACTTC
many,TRBV10-3,TRBJ1-3,TRBD1,CAISGTGVGNTIYF,TGTGCCATCAGCGGGACAGGGGTCGGAAACACCATATATTTT
many,TRBV5-1,TRBJ2-5,.,CASSQQETQYF,TGCGCCAGCAGCCAGCAAGAGACCCAGTACTTC
many,TRBV20-1,TRBJ2-3,.,CSAPYGADTQYF,TGCAGTGCCCCTTATGGTGCAGATACGCAGTATTTT
many,TRBV3-1,TRBJ1-5,TRBD1,CASSPGTGFNQPQHF,TGTGCCAGCAGCCCCGGGACAGGGTTTAATCAGCCCCAGCATTTT
many,TRBV15,TRBJ1-1,.,CATSRGGGGKGEAFF,TGTGCCACCAGCAGAGGAGGGGGGGGGAAGGGTGAAGCTTTCTTT
many,TRBV25-1,TRBJ2-7,TRBD1,CASMTGAYEQYF,TGTGCCAGCATGACAGGGGCCTACGAGCAGTACTTC
many,TRBV5-6,TRBJ1-5,TRBD1,CASSRTGVNQPQHF,TGTGCCAGCAGCCGGACAGGGGTCAATCAGCCCCAGCATTTT
many,TRBV7-2,TRBJ2-7,TRBD2,CASSLYPPASGGVYEQYF,TGTGCCAGCAGCTTATACCCCCCGGCTAGCGGGGGGGTCTACGAGCAGTACTTC
many,TRBV20-1,TRBJ1-2,.,CSARDQQGKGYTF,TGCAGTGCTAGAGATCAACAGGGTAAAGGCTACACCTTC
many,TRBV4-3,TRBJ1-2,TRBD1,CASSQSRGRGHGYTF,TGCGCCAGCAGCCAAAGTAGGGGCAGGGGGCATGGCTACACCTTC
many,TRBV11-2,TRBJ2-3,TRBD2,CASSSGLVGTDTQYF,TGTGCCAGCAGCTCAGGACTAGTGGGAACAGATACGCAGTATTTT
.,TRBV4-3,TRBJ2-7,.,CASSPVQGYEQYF,TGCGCCAGCAGCCCTGTACAGGGCTACGAGCAGTACTTC
many,TRBV27,TRBJ1-4,.,CASSRTVLNEKLFF,TGTGCCAGCAGCAGGACAGTTCTAAATGAAAAACTGTTTTTT
many,TRBV3-1,TRBJ2-1,TRBD1,CASSRRQGKVDNEQFF,TGTGCCAGCAGCCGACGACAGGGTAAAGTTGACAATGAGCAGTTCTTC